The 16 T cell receptor beta chains reported below all come from one sample, sequenced in a study of shared clonotypes between healthy human individuals (dated by TCRdb to 2018 to 2021). Libraries were constructed by the immunoSEQ multiplex PCR assay. This immuneACCESS table, as held by TCRdb, lists in-frame sequences with V and J called but not all clones. Of the missing ones, under half trace to an unresolved V gene in checked studies; the others have no known cause. The table for this sample lists approximately 740,000 clones; under 80% of them were counted only once. The biggest ten clones account for 1.5% to 2% of the sample. Sequenced: memory CD4+ T cells sorted from blood. The cell subset or site label corresponds to: CD45RA-negative fraction. These receptors originate from a woman in her 30s in good health.

This clone was observed a handful of times. The chain is built from TRBV10-3 and TRBJ1-1, with a weak D call TRBD1 (5 bases). Trimming pared 7 bases from V and 1 base from J, leaving 10 bases between. The CDR3 spans 13 residues. In germline, CDR1 is ENHRY, CDR2 SYGVKD. CDR3 loop: CAITSTGNTEAFF. The CDR3 DNA reads TGTGCCATCACCTCAACAGGGAACACTGAAGCTTTCTTT.

The table lists this clone with a few counts. The gene calls are TRBV19 and TRBJ1-3, with unresolved D. The CDR3 sequence is 15 residues long. The germline V gene encodes CDR1 LNHDA and CDR2 SQIVND (reference sequence). The V and J ends lost 9 bases and 0 bases respectively, with 15 bases between them. CDR3 region: CASAAGLDSGNTIYF. DNA for the CDR3: TGTGCCAGCGCGGCGGGCCTTGACTCTGGAAACACCATATATTTT.

The V call is TRBV6-1, the J call TRBJ2-2; TRBD1 agrees at 7 bases. Germline loops: CDR1 MNHNS, CDR2 SASEGT. This CDR3 region has 14 residues. The ends lost 6 bases at V and 1 base at J; junction bases unmatched: 2. CDR3 residues: CASSRTGNTGELFF. In DNA form, the CDR3 reads TGTGCCAGCAGCCGGACAGGGAACACCGGGGAGCTGTTTTTT.

CDR3 protein: CASSLRTGPGDTQYF. Written as DNA, the CDR3 is TGTGCCAGCAGTCTACGGACAGGCCCGGGAGATACGCAGTATTTT. The genes are TRBV27 and TRBJ2-3; 7 positions agree with TRBD1. CDR3 length equals 15 residues. V gave up 5 bases and J gave up 5 bases; unmatched junction bases: 10. The germline CDR1 and CDR2 sequences are MNHEY and SMNVEV (reference sequence).

This chain connects TRBV6-1 to TRBJ2-1, with 7 positions matching TRBD2. CDR1 is MNHNS, CDR2 SASEGT, per germline. Unmatched junction bases numbered 7, after V lost 4 bases and J lost 7 bases. The CDR3 is 14 residues long. Here the CDR3 reads CASSVQGGRNEQFF. As DNA, the CDR3 is TGTGCCAGCAGTGTGCAGGGCGGGAGAAATGAGCAGTTCTTC.

This clone was observed once. The chain has TRBV5-1 and TRBJ2-3; no definite D call. Germline V gene data show CDR1 as SGHRS and CDR2 as YFSETQ. The V and J ends lost 7 bases and 1 base respectively, with 16 bases between them. The CDR3 totals 15 residues. The CDR3 is CASRPYGVGTDTQYF. In nucleotides, the CDR3 is TGCGCCAGCCGCCCCTATGGGGTGGGCACAGATACGCAGTATTTT. The full variable domain, in which reference TRBV5-1 and TRBJ2-3 provide the parts outside the CDR3, is KAGVTQTPRYLIKTRGQQVTLSCSPISGHRSVSWYQQTPGQGLQFLFEYFSETQRNKGNFPGRFSGRQFSNSRSEMNVSTLELGDSALYLCASRPYGVGTDTQYFGPGTRLTVL.

This sequence joins TRBV30 and TRBJ2-7; D unresolved. This CDR3 contains 13 residues. V was cut by 3 bases and J by 5 bases, with 14 bases left in between. Germline CDR1 GTSNPN, CDR2 SVGIG (reference sequence). The CDR3 loop reads CAWRGIGTHEQYF. The CDR3 DNA reads as TGTGCCTGGAGGGGGATAGGAACCCACGAGCAGTACTTC.

This chain links TRBV7-9 with TRBJ1-1; D is perhaps TRBD1 (6 bases). The CDR3 contains 15 residues. V dropped 4 bases and J dropped 1 base, with 13 bases sitting between them. Germline V gives CDR1 SEHNR, CDR2 FQNEAQ (reference sequence). Written as DNA, the CDR3 is TGTGCCAGCAGCTCCTCCGGGACAACGAACACTGAAGCTTTCTTT. It translates to CASSSSGTTNTEAFF.

CDR3 coding DNA: TGCGCCAGCAATAAACAGGGGGCGGGCGGCTACACCTTC. Amino acid sequence: CASNKQGAGGYTF. The chain carries TRBV10-2 and TRBJ1-2, with TRBD1 identical over 9 bases. Germline V gene sequence: CDR1 WSHSY, CDR2 SAAADI. V shed 7 bases and J 8 bases; nucleotides not matched to a gene: 8. The CDR3 is 13 amino acids.

The rearrangement links TRBV5-5 to TRBJ2-2; unclear D gene. From germline, CDR1 is SGHKS and CDR2 YYEKEE (reference sequence). The germline V and J ends were trimmed by 0 bases and 5 bases, with 11 bases remaining between them. This CDR3 spans 15 amino acids. CDR3 loop: CASSLGVAATGELFF. In DNA, the CDR3 is TGTGCCAGCAGCTTGGGAGTAGCAGCTACCGGGGAGCTGTTTTTT.

CDR3 amino acids: CASSHLGWADTQYF. For the CDR3, the DNA is TGCGCCAGCAGTCATTTAGGGTGGGCAGATACGCAGTATTTT. The J gene is TRBJ2-3, the V gene TRBV10-2; D unclear. CDR3 length equals 14 residues. The germline V and J ends were trimmed by 5 bases and 4 bases, with 13 bases remaining between them. From germline, CDR1 is WSHSY and CDR2 SAAADI.

This clone turned up a few times. V is TRBV9 and J is TRBJ1-5; D perhaps matches TRBD1 (5 bases). CDR1 is SGDLS and CDR2 is YYNGEE in the germline V gene. The CDR3 is 13 residues long. V lost 2 bases and J lost 11, with 14 bases in between. CDR3: CASSVTIQGAQHF. The CDR3 nucleotides read TGTGCCAGCAGCGTCACTATTCAGGGAGCCCAGCATTTT.

V gene TRBV28 combines with J gene TRBJ1-1, with D tentatively TRBD1 (6 bases). Trimming left V 5 bases short and J 5 bases short, with 9 bases between. The CDR3 consists of 12 residues. Germline V gene sequence: CDR1 MDHEN, CDR2 SYDVKM. CDR3 sequence: CASSRGPTEAFF. The CDR3 coding sequence is TGTGCCAGCAGTCGGGGGCCTACTGAAGCTTTCTTT.

The rearrangement joins TRBV28 to TRBJ1-2; the D is unclear. The CDR3 has 12 amino acids. Germline CDR1 reads MDHEN; CDR2 reads SYDVKM. V was cut by 6 bases and J by 4 bases, with 9 bases left in between. The CDR3 region is CASRLPGYGYTF. CDR3 sequence (DNA): TGTGCCAGCAGGCTACCCGGCTATGGCTACACCTTC.

This chain connects TRBV19 to TRBJ2-3; D call uncertain. This CDR3 region has 13 residues. Deletions cut 7 bases from V and 2 bases from J, with 10 bases between. Germline V gene data show CDR1 as LNHDA and CDR2 as SQIVND (reference sequence). The CDR3 coding sequence is TGTGCCAGTATGAAGGGATCCACAGATACGCAGTATTTT. It translates to CASMKGSTDTQYF.

This clone was picked up a small number of times. The chain recombines TRBV27 with TRBJ1-4; 11 bases line up with TRBD1. The germline V gene encodes CDR1 MNHEY and CDR2 SMNVEV (reference sequence). The CDR3 is 15 amino acids. The V gene end was trimmed by 3 bases and the J gene end by 7 bases; junction bases not matched to a gene: 4. Here the CDR3 DNA reads TGTGCCAGCAGTTTTCGGACAGGGGGCGTTGAAAAACTGTTTTTT. Translating it yields CASSFRTGGVEKLFF.